Listed below are T cell receptor beta chains from one sample, sequenced in a study of T-cell memory formation after mild COVID-19. TCRdb reprocessed the 5' RACE reads via MiXCR and lists one record per CDR3 protein. The data hold 300,000 to 400,000 distinct CDR3 sequences, with around an eighth observed a single time. The sequenced sample consisted of PBMCs or a T cell subset sorted from them (not recorded which). These receptors were taken from a man younger than 35 who had mild COVID-19 (a few samples of this study predate the infection). Cell type and time point are not known. Both conserved end residues are part of each CDR3. Not all rows give a size; the values are once, few, many and, for expanded clones, a class.

size	J	V	CDR3
few	TRBJ1-5	TRBV7-2	CASSGLGINQPQHF
many	TRBJ2-7	TRBV12-3/TRBV12-4	CASSSYNGDNEQYF
few	TRBJ2-1	TRBV11-2	CASSPRGGGYNEQFF
NA	TRBJ1-5	TRBV4-3	CASSQDRQGVNQPQHF
few	TRBJ1-1	TRBV5-6	CASSTRGYTEAFF
few	TRBJ2-7	TRBV2	CASRHSDRGLLDEQYF
NA	TRBJ2-3	TRBV6-5	CASSAPGRATDTQYF
many	TRBJ1-2	TRBV20-1	CSAREGGRNYGYTF
few	TRBJ1-5	TRBV27	CASSFRPQGNQPQHF
many	TRBJ1-6	TRBV12-3/TRBV12-4	CASSLLLDQTNSPLHF
few	TRBJ1-4	TRBV5-1	CASSLGAVANNEKLFF
few	TRBJ1-1	TRBV4-3	CASSQDPGDTEAFF
once	TRBJ1-4	TRBV2	CASSWGPNEKLFF
few	TRBJ1-1	TRBV10-3	CAISETGNTEAFF
NA	TRBJ2-1	TRBV20-1	CSGLAGPDEQFF
few	TRBJ1-1	TRBV29-1	CSVLGGRGTEAFF
NA	TRBJ2-1	TRBV28	CASSLWGGNEQFF
NA	TRBJ2-1	TRBV5-1	CASSLAQTPNNEQFF
few	TRBJ2-5	TRBV7-9	CASRDQGGSETQYF
few	TRBJ2-2	TRBV20-1	CSARDGGLAHTGELFF
NA	TRBJ2-1	TRBV12-3/TRBV12-4	CASSRGTVNEQFF
few	TRBJ2-3	TRBV4-3	CASSQGYGGTDTQYF
NA	TRBJ2-5	TRBV20-1	CSAPDRGGLGETQYF
few	TRBJ1-6	TRBV20-1	CSPAANSPLHF
many	TRBJ1-6	TRBV12-3/TRBV12-4	CASSLKGQHSPLHF
NA	TRBJ2-1	TRBV20-1	CSASATGGRSYNEQFF
many	TRBJ1-1	TRBV5-1	CASSEQGNTEAFF
few	TRBJ1-1	TRBV11-1	CASSPGQGALAEAFF
NA	TRBJ2-2	TRBV7-9	CASSTLGTGGIGELFF
NA	TRBJ2-3	TRBV7-3	CASSPGLAGSDTQYF
few	TRBJ1-6	TRBV28	CASSPDLDSPLHF
few	TRBJ2-7	TRBV6-6	CASSPNDPKGEQYF
NA	TRBJ2-3	TRBV6-1	CASTRTGGDTQYF
few	TRBJ1-4	TRBV6-6	CASSYGGLGEKLFF
NA	TRBJ1-4	TRBV6-1	CASSPLGGRTNEKLFF
NA	TRBJ2-1	TRBV19	CASSIGGALVHEQFF
NA	TRBJ1-1	TRBV7-2	CASSTVGAFF
NA	TRBJ1-1	TRBV9	CDSSVDHSRRTEAFF
NA	TRBJ2-7	TRBV2	CASSEAGGQYF
many	TRBJ1-1	TRBV6-2/TRBV6-3	CASSYGRTTEAFF
NA	TRBJ1-1	TRBV5-1	CASSLARGLTEAFF
few	TRBJ1-6	TRBV5-1	CASSLLHNNSPLHF
few	TRBJ1-4	TRBV7-2	CASSLVAAGQNEKLFF
many	TRBJ1-2	TRBV20-1	CSAPRGAAGGYTF
NA	TRBJ2-3	TRBV7-9	CASSFIAGGPVGTDTQYF
once	TRBJ1-1	TRBV3-1	CASSQVRGYTEAFF
few	TRBJ2-5	TRBV5-1	CASRIGTGQETQYF
few	TRBJ2-4	TRBV7-9	CASSLTGAPAGRNIQYF